These 12 T cell receptor beta chains were sequenced from one sample in a study of Ad26.COV2.S vaccination and SARS-CoV-2 variants. Sample treatment: roughly 19 received Ad26.COV2.S at low or high dose, single or two shots; about five received placebo; per-sample allocation not given. Sampling was performed 63 days after the first vaccine or placebo injection. Assay: immunoSEQ multiplex PCR; the TCRdb copy retains only in-frame clones and omits some. The profile shows about 460,000 clones, approximately 90% of them singletons. The sequenced sample was peripheral blood, obtained in a trial of Ad26.COV2.S vaccine versus placebo. Source of these receptors: a person between 18 and 59 years old who received the Ad26.COV2.S COVID-19 vaccine or a placebo.

The V call is TRBV9, the J call TRBJ1-1; no reliable D call. The CDR3 length is 14 residues. Per germline, CDR1 SGDLS and CDR2 YYNGEE. Trimming pared 0 bases from V and 0 bases from J, leaving 6 bases between. The CDR3 loop reads CASSVVQVNTEAFF. DNA of the CDR3: TGTGCCAGCAGCGTAGTGCAAGTGAACACTGAAGCTTTCTTT.

This clone was detected once. V gene TRBV7-3 combines with J gene TRBJ2-1, with D unresolved. The V end lost 6 bases, the J end lost 8 bases, and 11 bases lay between the germline ends. Germline CDR1 is SGHTA and CDR2 is FQGTGA. CDR3 length: 12 residues. This CDR3 reads CASSVTGDEQFF. CDR3 sequence (DNA): TGTGCCAGCAGTGTGACTGGGGATGAGCAGTTCTTC.

The chain carries TRBV3-1 (or the pseudogene TRBV3-2) and TRBJ1-3; tentatively, D is TRBD1 (5 bases). The CDR3 loop spans 15 amino acids. V shed 4 bases and J shed 5 bases, with 15 bases lying between them. Germline V gene data show CDR1 as LGHDT and CDR2 as YNNKEL (reference sequence). CDR3 amino acids: CASSPGRAGRNTIYF. The CDR3 nucleotides read TGTGCCAGCAGCCCCGGACGGGCAGGGAGAAACACCATATATTTT.

J is TRBJ2-7 and V is TRBV9, with D perhaps TRBD1 or TRBD2 (6 bases each). V was clipped by 2 bases and J by 6 bases, with 15 bases between them. This CDR3 is built from 14 residues. The germline V gene encodes CDR1 SGDLS and CDR2 YYNGEE. CDR3 DNA: TGTGCCAGCAGCGTCGTCCCTAAGGGGGGCGAGCAGTACTTC. Amino acid sequence: CASSVVPKGGEQYF.

This clone was seen a handful of times. J is TRBJ2-4 and V is TRBV30; D may be TRBD1 or TRBD2 (5 bases each). Trimming pared 6 bases from V and 0 bases from J, leaving 9 bases between. Germline V lookup: CDR1 GTSNPN, CDR2 SVGIG (reference sequence). This CDR3 contains 13 residues. The CDR3 region has the DNA TGTGCCTGCCTCGGGACAGCCAAAAACATTCAGTACTTC. Its protein product is CACLGTAKNIQYF.

This clone has a single count. This sequence joins TRBV27 and TRBJ1-4; tentative D call: TRBD1 (5 bases). This CDR3 region has 19 residues. Germline CDR1 reads MNHEY; CDR2 reads SMNVEV (reference sequence). Trimming took 7 bases from V and 6 from J, leaving 30 bases between them. The CDR3: CASKRSAALPGVIHEKLFF. CDR3 DNA sequence: TGTGCCAGCAAGCGGTCGGCAGCACTCCCGGGGGTGATTCATGAAAAACTGTTTTTT.

This clone was observed a handful of times. This sequence joins TRBV6-2 or TRBV6-3 and TRBJ1-2; D is perhaps TRBD1 (6 bases). The V end was cut by 4 bases, the J end by 3 bases, with 15 bases between. Germline V gene sequence: CDR1 MNHEY, CDR2 SVGEGT. The CDR3 sequence is 15 residues long. CDR3 DNA: TGTGCCAGCAGTTCCTACAGGGAAGATTACTATGGCTACACCTTC. As protein: CASSSYREDYYGYTF.

The V gene is TRBV11-2, the J gene TRBJ2-6, with D possibly TRBD1 on 6 matching bases. CDR3 length equals 19 residues. Looked up from germline, CDR1 is SGHAT and CDR2 is FQNNGV. Trimming cost V 8 bases and J 9 bases, with 32 bases left between them. The CDR3 is CASRLFSVLPRQEVNVLTF. As DNA, the CDR3 is TGTGCCAGCCGTCTGTTCAGTGTCTTACCTCGACAGGAAGTCAACGTCCTGACTTTC.

This clone was seen only a few times. The V gene is TRBV12-5, the J gene TRBJ1-1; D remains unclear. Per the germline V gene, CDR1 is LGHNT and CDR2 is FRNRAP. The V end lost 4 bases, the J end lost 1 base, and 19 bases lay between the germline ends. The CDR3 contains 17 residues. The CDR3 protein is CASGWMEKSSRNTEAFF. The CDR3 DNA reads TGTGCTAGTGGTTGGATGGAGAAAAGTAGTAGGAACACTGAAGCTTTCTTT.

V usage is TRBV12-5 and J usage is TRBJ2-1; D is possibly TRBD1 (6 bases). CDR3 length equals 13 residues. The germline V gene encodes CDR1 LGHNT and CDR2 FRNRAP. Trimming removed 2 bases at V and 7 bases at J, with 9 bases between. CDR3 residues: CASGLNTGNEQFF. CDR3 DNA: TGTGCTAGTGGTTTGAATACAGGGAATGAGCAGTTCTTC.

The V and J genes are TRBV20-1 and TRBJ1-5, with TRBD1 as a possible D gene (6 bases). The germline V gene has CDR1 DFQATT and CDR2 SNEGSKA (reference sequence). The V end lost 3 bases, the J end lost 0 bases, and 27 bases lay between the germline ends. The CDR3 covers 20 residues. CDR3 protein: CSASAPDPVLTGNSNQPQHF. The CDR3 bases are TGCAGTGCTAGTGCCCCAGACCCGGTCCTCACAGGGAATAGCAATCAGCCCCAGCATTTT.

The V and J genes are TRBV5-8 and TRBJ2-5; no reliable D call. Germline CDR1 and CDR2: SGHTS and YDEGEE. Trimming cost V 2 bases and J 2 bases, with 1 base left between them. This CDR3 has 11 residues. The CDR3 loop reads CASSFQETQYF. The CDR3 nucleotides are TGTGCCAGCAGCTTTCAAGAGACCCAGTACTTC. The full variable domain, its missing parts supplied by reference TRBV5-8 and TRBJ2-5, is EAGVTQSPTHLIKTRGQQATLRCSPISGHTSVYWYQQALGLGLQFLLWYDEGEERNRGNFPPRFSGRQFPNYSSELNVNALELEDSALYLCASSFQETQYFGPGTRLLVL.